These T cell receptor beta chains were read from a single sample in a study of stem cell transplantation in POMP-related autoinflammatory disease. TCRdb keeps only in-frame clones here, not all; method: immunoSEQ multiplex PCR. The table records around 9,000 clones, around 90% of them present only once. Material: CD8+ T cells from PBMCs, obtained after stem cell transplantation. The receptor source for this set is a human patient with POMP-related autoinflammation and immune dysregulation (PRAID). The graft donor may be the source of some T cells. CDR3s leave out the opening cysteine and the closing phenylalanine or tryptophan. The D gene is left open where the match is weak.

j_call d_call v_call cdr3_aa
TRBJ2-7 - TRBV20-1 SASDLPSYEQY
TRBJ2-3 TRBD1 TRBV4-2 ASSPRTGSTDTQY
TRBJ2-5 - TRBV6-5 ASSYSPRTQETQY
TRBJ2-7 - TRBV24-1 ATSDTANYEQY
TRBJ2-2 - TRBV4-1 ASSRETGSNTGELF
TRBJ2-3 TRBD2 TRBV23-1 ASSQSELAATDTQY
TRBJ2-1 TRBD1 TRBV2 ASSKDPGQGENEQF
TRBJ2-7 TRBD2 TRBV20-1 SASSRLATYEQY
TRBJ2-1 - TRBV7-2 ASSLTTTYNEQF
TRBJ2-1 - TRBV5-5 ASSFPGRNEQF
TRBJ2-7 TRBD2 TRBV4-1 ASSQDPLAGKHYEQY
TRBJ2-7 TRBD2 TRBV2 ASMGAGGPGYEQY
TRBJ2-3 - TRBV28 ASSFMQLPSTDTQY
TRBJ1-6 - TRBV18 ASSPLNKNSPLH
TRBJ1-5 - TRBV27 ASSSSGYNQPQH
TRBJ2-7 - TRBV28 ASRETDSYEQY
TRBJ2-5 - TRBV4-1 ASSQVGLTQETQY
TRBJ1-1 TRBD1 TRBV18 ASSPGTGGNTEAF
TRBJ2-7 - TRBV28 ASNTRDIHLMAGYEQY
TRBJ2-6 - TRBV3-1/TRBV3-2 ASSPPPSSSGANVLT
TRBJ1-3 - TRBV24-1 ATSESGNTIY
TRBJ2-5 TRBD1 TRBV5-6 ASSYSTGGQETQY
TRBJ2-6 TRBD1 TRBV5-6 ASSSGTGFPSGANVLT
TRBJ2-1 TRBD2 TRBV7-8 ASSFGRGTYNEQF
TRBJ1-5 TRBD1 TRBV6-5 ASSRGQFNQPQH
TRBJ1-2 - TRBV29-1 SVASPEAVYGYT
TRBJ1-2 - TRBV6-5 ASSYSSSGWIYGYT
TRBJ1-1 TRBD1 TRBV5-4 ASSLRDRGRVDTEAF
TRBJ2-1 TRBD2 TRBV6-5 ASRAAGGGNEQF
TRBJ2-3 TRBD2 TRBV2 ASSVTSGGAVSTDTQY
TRBJ1-5 - TRBV7-2 ASSLAGGVYQPQH
TRBJ1-1 - TRBV5-1 ASSSRDNMNTEAF
TRBJ1-1 - TRBV27 ASSLSSGEYMNTEAF
TRBJ1-4 TRBD1 TRBV6-5 ASSYQGQPDEKLF
TRBJ1-2 - TRBV19 ASSEAGTIYGYT
TRBJ2-3 TRBD2 TRBV28 ASRSPWAGSGSLTDTQY
TRBJ2-7 - TRBV27 ASSLAPISYEQY
TRBJ2-2 - TRBV6-1 ASSAVPGLDTGELF
TRBJ2-1 - TRBV19 ASSPVRRPYNEQF
TRBJ1-1 TRBD1 TRBV19 ASSRFGQGTSMNTEAF